One sample yielded the 5 T cell receptor beta chains listed below, sequenced in a study of shared clonotypes between healthy human individuals (dated by TCRdb to 2020 to 2021). The library relied on the immunoSEQ multiplex PCR assay. This is the immuneACCESS table as TCRdb keeps it, with only in-frame sequences that have V and J called. A part of the clones is gone; compared with another copy, unresolved V genes explain less than half, and the rest is unexplained. The sample records some 1.4 million clones, roughly 96% of which are singletons. In total, the top ten clones hold approximately 1.1% of the sample. Sequenced sample: naive CD4+ T cells sorted from blood. Read against the paper, the sample's cell subset or site label means: CD45RA+ positively selected. The receptors originated from a man aged 25-45 years in good health.

The chain joins TRBV28 to TRBJ1-1; D might be TRBD1 (5 bases). The V and J ends lost 3 bases and 1 base respectively, with 12 bases between them. The CDR3 is made up of 15 amino acids. Germline V gene sequence: CDR1 MDHEN, CDR2 SYDVKM. The CDR3 DNA reads as TGTGCCAGCAGTTTTGTAGGACACAGGAACACTGAAGCTTTCTTT. It codes for CASSFVGHRNTEAFF.

This chain uses TRBV14 with TRBJ2-2; no firm D call. This CDR3 is 17 amino acids long. The V end lost 0 bases, the J end lost 1 base, and 12 bases lay between the germline ends. Germline values: CDR1 SGHDN, CDR2 FVKESK. The CDR3 DNA follows: TGTGCCAGCAGCCAAGATCTGGCGGCAGGGAACACCGGGGAGCTGTTTTTT. It codes for CASSQDLAAGNTGELFF.

V usage is TRBV18 and J usage is TRBJ2-5; the match to TRBD1 covers 8 bases. After removal of 2 bases from V and 5 bases from J, the junction contained 10 bases not matched to a gene. CDR1 and CDR2 (germline): KGHSH, LQKENI. CDR3 length equals 16 residues. The CDR3 spells CASSPYSGGLGETQYF. In DNA, the CDR3 is TGTGCCAGCTCACCATACTCAGGGGGCCTGGGCGAGACCCAGTACTTC. Filled out from reference TRBV18 and TRBJ2-5, the complete variable domain reads NAGVMQNPRHLVRRRGQEARLRCSPMKGHSHVYWYRQLPEEGLKFMVYLQKENIIDESGMPKERFSAEFPKEGPSILRIQQVVRGDSAAYFCASSPYSGGLGETQYFGPGTRLLVL.

This clone was found once. CDR3 coding DNA: TGCGCCAGCAGCCTCATGGACAGGGGACTGGATGAGCAGTTCTTC. Its translation is CASSLMDRGLDEQFF. The rearrangement links TRBV5-1 to TRBJ2-1, with TRBD1 identical over 9 bases. The CDR3 covers 15 residues. Germline CDR1 and CDR2: SGHRS and YFSETQ. V lost 4 bases to trimming and J lost 8 bases; unmatched junction nucleotides: 10.

Comment on this clone: The sample holds other DNA sequences that translate to the same CDR3. This rearrangement joins TRBV19 to TRBJ1-5; D gene unclear. Germline-derived CDR1 and CDR2 are LNHDA and SQIVND (reference sequence). This CDR3 has 13 amino acids. The V end was cut by 1 base, the J end by 6 bases, with 7 bases between. CDR3 residues: CASSIVPGQPQHF. The CDR3 region has the DNA TGTGCCAGTAGTATAGTTCCGGGTCAGCCCCAGCATTTT.